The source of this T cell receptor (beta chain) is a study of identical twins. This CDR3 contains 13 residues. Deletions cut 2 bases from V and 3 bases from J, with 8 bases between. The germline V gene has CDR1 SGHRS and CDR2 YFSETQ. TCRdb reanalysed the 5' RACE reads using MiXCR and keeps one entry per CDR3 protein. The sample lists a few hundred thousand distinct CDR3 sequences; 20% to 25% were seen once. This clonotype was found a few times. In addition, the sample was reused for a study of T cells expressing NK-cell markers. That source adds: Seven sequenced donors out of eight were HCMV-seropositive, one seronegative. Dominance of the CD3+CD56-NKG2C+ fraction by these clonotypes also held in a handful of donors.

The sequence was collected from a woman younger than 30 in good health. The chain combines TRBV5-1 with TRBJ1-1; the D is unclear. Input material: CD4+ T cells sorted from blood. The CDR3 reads CASSFTGYTEAFF. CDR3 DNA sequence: TGCGCCAGCAGCTTTACCGGCTACACTGAAGCTTTCTTT.